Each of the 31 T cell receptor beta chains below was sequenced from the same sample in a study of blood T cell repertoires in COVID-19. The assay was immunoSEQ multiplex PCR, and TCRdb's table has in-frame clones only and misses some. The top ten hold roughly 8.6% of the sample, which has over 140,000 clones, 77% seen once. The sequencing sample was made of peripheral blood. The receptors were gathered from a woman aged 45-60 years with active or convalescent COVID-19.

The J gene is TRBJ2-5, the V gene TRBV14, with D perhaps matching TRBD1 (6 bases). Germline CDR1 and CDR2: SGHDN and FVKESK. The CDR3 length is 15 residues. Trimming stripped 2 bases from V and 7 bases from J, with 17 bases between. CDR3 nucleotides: TGTGCCAGCAGCCAAACCCCAGGGGTCATGGGGACCCAGTACTTC. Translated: CASSQTPGVMGTQYF.

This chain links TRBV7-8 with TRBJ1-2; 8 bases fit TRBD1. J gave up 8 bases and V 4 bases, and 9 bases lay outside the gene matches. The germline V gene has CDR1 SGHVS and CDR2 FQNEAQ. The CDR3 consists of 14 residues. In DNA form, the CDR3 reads TGTGCCAGCAGCTCTGGACAGGGAATTTTAGGCTACACCTTC. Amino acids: CASSSGQGILGYTF.

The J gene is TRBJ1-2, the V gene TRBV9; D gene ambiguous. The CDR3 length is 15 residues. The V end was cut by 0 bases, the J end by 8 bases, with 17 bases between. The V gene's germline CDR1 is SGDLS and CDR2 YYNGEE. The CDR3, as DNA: TGTGCCAGCAGCGTAGTAGCCCAACGGGGTGAAGGCTACACCTTC. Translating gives CASSVVAQRGEGYTF.

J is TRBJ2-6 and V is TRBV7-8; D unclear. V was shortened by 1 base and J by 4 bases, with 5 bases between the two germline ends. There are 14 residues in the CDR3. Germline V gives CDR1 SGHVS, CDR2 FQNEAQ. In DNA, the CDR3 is TGTGCCAGCAGCTTAGTACAGGGGGCCAACGTCCTGACTTTC. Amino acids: CASSLVQGANVLTF.

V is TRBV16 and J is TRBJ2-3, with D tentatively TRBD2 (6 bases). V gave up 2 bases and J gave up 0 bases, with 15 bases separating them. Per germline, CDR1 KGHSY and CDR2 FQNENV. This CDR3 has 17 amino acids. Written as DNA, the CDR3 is TGTGCCAGCAGCCAAGCCCCACGGGGGTATAGCACAGATACGCAGTATTTT. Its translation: CASSQAPRGYSTDTQYF.

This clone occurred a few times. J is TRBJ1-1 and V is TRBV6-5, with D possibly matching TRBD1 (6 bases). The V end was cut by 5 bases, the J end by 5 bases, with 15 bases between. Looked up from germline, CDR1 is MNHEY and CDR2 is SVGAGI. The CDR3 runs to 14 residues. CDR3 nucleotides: TGTGCCAGCAGTCTAACAGGGCTTTCGACTGAAGCTTTCTTT. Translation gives CASSLTGLSTEAFF.

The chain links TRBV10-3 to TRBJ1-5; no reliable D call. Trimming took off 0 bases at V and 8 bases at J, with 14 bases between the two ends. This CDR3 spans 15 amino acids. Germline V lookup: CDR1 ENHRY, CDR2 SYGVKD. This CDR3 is CAISESSAGMKPQHF. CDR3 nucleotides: TGTGCCATCAGTGAGTCGTCAGCGGGAATGAAGCCCCAGCATTTT.

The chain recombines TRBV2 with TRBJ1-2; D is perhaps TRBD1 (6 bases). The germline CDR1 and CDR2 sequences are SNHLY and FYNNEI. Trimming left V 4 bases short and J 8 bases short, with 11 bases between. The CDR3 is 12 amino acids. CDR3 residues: CASSAGEWGYTF. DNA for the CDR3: TGTGCCAGCAGTGCAGGGGAATGGGGCTACACCTTC.

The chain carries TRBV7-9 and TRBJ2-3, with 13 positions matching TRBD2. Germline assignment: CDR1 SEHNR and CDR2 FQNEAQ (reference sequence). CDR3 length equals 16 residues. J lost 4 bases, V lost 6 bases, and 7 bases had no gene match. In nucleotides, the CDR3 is TGTGCCAGCAGGCCGACTAGCGGGGGGCCCTCAGATACGCAGTATTTT. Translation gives CASRPTSGGPSDTQYF.

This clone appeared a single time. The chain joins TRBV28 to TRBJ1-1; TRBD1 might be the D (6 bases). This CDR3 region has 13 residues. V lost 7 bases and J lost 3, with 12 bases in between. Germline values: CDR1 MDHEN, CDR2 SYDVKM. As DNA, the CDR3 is TGTGCCAGCATCAAGGGGGGGGACACTGAAGCTTTCTTT. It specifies CASIKGGDTEAFF.

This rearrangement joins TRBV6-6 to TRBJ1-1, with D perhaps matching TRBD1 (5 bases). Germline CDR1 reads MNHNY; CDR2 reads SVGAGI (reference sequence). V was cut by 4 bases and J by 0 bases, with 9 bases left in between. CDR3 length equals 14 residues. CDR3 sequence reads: CASSWGGMNTEAFF. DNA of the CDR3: TGTGCCAGCAGTTGGGGGGGTATGAACACTGAAGCTTTCTTT.

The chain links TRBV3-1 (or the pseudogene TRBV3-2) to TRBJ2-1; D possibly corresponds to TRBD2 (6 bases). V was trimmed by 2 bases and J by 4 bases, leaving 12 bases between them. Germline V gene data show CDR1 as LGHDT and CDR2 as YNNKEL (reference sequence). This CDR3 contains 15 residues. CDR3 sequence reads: CASSQSRGNYNEQFF. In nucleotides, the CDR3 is TGTGCCAGCAGCCAATCTCGCGGGAATTACAATGAGCAGTTCTTC.

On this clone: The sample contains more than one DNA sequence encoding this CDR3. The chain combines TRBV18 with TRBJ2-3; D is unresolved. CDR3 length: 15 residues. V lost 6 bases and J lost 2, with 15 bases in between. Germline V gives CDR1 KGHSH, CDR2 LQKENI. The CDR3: CASSPNRGDTDTQYF. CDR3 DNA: TGTGCCAGCTCGCCAAATCGAGGAGACACAGATACGCAGTATTTT.

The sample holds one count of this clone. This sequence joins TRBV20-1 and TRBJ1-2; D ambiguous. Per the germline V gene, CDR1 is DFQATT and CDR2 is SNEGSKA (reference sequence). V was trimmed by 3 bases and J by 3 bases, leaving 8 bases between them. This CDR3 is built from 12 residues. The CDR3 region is CSASIQDYGYTF. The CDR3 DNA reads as TGCAGTGCTAGTATCCAGGACTATGGCTACACCTTC.

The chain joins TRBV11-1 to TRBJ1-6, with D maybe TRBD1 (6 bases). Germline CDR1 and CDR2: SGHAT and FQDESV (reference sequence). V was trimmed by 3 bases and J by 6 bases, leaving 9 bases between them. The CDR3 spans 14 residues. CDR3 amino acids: CASSFQQGNSPLHF. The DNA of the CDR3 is TGTGCCAGCAGCTTTCAACAGGGTAATTCACCCCTCCACTTT.

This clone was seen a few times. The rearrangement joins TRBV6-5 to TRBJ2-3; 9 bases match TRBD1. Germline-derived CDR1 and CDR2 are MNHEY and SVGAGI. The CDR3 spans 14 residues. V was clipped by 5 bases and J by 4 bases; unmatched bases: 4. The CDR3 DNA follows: TGTGCCAGCAGTCAAACAGGGGGCGCAGATACGCAGTATTTT. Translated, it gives CASSQTGGADTQYF.

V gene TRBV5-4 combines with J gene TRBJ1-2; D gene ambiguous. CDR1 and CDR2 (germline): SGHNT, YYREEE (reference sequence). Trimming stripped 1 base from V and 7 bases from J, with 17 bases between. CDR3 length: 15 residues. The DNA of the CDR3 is TGTGCCAGCAGCTTGCCTGCCCGGGAGAAGGCTGGCTACACCTTC. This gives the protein CASSLPAREKAGYTF. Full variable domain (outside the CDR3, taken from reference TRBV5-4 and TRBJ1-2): ETGVTQSPTHLIKTRGQQVTLRCSSQSGHNTVSWYQQALGQGPQFIFQYYREEENGRGNFPPRFSGLQFPNYSSELNVNALELDDSALYLCASSLPAREKAGYTFGSGTRLTVV.

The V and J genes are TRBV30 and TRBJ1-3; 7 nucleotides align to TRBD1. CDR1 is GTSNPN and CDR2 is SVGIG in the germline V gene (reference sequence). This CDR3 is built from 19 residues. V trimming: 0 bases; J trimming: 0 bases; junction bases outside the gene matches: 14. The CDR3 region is CAWSVGLSGTAFSGNTIYF. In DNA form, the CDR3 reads TGTGCCTGGAGTGTAGGCCTATCCGGGACAGCATTCTCTGGAAACACCATATATTTT.

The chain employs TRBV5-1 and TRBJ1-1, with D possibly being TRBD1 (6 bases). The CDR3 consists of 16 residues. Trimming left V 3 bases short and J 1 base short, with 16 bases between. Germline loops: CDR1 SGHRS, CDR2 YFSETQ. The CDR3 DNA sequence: TGCGCCAGCAGCTCCCAAGGCCAGGGGAAGAACACTGAAGCTTTCTTT. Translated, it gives CASSSQGQGKNTEAFF.

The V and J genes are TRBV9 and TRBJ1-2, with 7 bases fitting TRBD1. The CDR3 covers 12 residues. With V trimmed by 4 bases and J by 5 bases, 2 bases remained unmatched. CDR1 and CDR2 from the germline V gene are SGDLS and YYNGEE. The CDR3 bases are TGTGCCAGCAGCACACAGGGGTATGGCTACACCTTC. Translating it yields CASSTQGYGYTF.

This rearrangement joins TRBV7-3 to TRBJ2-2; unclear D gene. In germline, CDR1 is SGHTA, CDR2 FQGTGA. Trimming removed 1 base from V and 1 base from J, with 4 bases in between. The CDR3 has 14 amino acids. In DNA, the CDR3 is TGTGCCAGCAGCTTAAGAGGGAACACCGGGGAGCTGTTTTTT. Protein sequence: CASSLRGNTGELFF.

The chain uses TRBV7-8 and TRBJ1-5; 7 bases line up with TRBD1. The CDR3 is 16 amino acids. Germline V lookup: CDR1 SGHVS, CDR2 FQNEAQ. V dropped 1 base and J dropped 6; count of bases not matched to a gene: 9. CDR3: CASSLGVGGRVQPQHF. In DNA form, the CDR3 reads TGTGCCAGCAGCTTAGGGGTAGGGGGCAGGGTTCAGCCCCAGCATTTT.

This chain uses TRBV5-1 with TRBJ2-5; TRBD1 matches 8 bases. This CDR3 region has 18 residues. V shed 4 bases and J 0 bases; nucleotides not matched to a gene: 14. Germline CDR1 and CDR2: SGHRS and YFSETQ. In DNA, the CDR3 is TGCGCCAGCAGCCCGCCGGGACAGGACTCTTCGTACCAAGAGACCCAGTACTTC. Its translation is CASSPPGQDSSYQETQYF.

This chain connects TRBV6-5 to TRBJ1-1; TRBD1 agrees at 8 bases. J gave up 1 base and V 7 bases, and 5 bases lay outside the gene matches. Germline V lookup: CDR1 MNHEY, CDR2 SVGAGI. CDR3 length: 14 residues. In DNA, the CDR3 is TGTGCCAGCAAGAGGGACAGGTCGAACACTGAAGCTTTCTTT. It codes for CASKRDRSNTEAFF.

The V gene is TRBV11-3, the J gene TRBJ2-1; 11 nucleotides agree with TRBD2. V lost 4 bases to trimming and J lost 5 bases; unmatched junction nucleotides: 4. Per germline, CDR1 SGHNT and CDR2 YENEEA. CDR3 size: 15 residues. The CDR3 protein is CASSSTGLADNEQFF. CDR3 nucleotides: TGTGCCAGCAGCTCTACGGGACTAGCGGACAATGAGCAGTTCTTC.

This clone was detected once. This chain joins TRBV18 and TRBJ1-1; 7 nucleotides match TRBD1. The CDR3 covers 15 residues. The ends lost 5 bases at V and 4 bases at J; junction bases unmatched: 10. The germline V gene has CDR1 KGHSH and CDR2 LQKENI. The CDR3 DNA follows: TGTGCCAGCTCATCAGAGGGGGCGCGGAGCACTGAAGCTTTCTTT. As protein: CASSSEGARSTEAFF.

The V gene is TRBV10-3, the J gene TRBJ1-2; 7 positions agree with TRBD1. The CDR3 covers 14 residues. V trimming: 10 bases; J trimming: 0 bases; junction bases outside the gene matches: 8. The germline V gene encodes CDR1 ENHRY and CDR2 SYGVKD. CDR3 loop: CASRSGGANYGYTF. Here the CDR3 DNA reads TGTGCCAGTCGATCAGGGGGAGCTAACTATGGCTACACCTTC.

CDR3 bases: TGTGCCAGCAGCAACCGGGACAAGGGGGCTCTAACCCAGTACTTC. Residues: CASSNRDKGALTQYF. V and J are TRBV5-6 and TRBJ2-5; 7 bases align to TRBD1. Unmatched junction bases numbered 14, after V lost 4 bases and J lost 8 bases. Germline values: CDR1 SGHDT, CDR2 YYEEEE. The CDR3 contains 15 residues.

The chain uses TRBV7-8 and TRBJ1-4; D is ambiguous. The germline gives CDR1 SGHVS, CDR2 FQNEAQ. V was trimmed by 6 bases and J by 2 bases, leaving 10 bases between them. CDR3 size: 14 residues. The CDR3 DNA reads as TGTGCCAGCAGTCCCCGGAGGACTAATGAAAAACTGTTTTTT. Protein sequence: CASSPRRTNEKLFF. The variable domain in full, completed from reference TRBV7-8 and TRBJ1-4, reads GAGVSQSPRYKVAKRGQDVALRCDPISGHVSLFWYQQALGQGPEFLTYFQNEAQLDKSGLPSDRFFAERPEGSVSTLKIQRTQQEDSAVYLCASSPRRTNEKLFFGSGTQLSVL.

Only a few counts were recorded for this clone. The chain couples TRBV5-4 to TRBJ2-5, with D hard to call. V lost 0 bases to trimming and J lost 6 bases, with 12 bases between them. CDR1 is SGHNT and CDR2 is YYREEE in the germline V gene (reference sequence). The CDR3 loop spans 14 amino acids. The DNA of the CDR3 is TGTGCCAGCAGCTTGGGTTTGATGGGCCAGACCCAGTACTTC. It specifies CASSLGLMGQTQYF.

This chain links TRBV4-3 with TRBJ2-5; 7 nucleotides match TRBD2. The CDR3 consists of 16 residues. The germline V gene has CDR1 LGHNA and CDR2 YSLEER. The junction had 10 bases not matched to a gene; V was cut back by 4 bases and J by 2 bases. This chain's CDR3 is CASSRKLLADQETQYF. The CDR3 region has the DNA TGCGCCAGCAGCCGGAAATTGCTAGCGGATCAAGAGACCCAGTACTTC.